The 21 T cell receptor beta chains in this list originate from one sample, sequenced in a study of shared clonotypes between healthy human individuals. The table came from immunoSEQ multiplex PCR; TCRdb's copy has only in-frame clones and leaves some out. The table has about 1.5 million clones, approximately 98% seen once. Source material: naive CD4+ T cells sorted from blood. Subset defined: CD45RA+ positively selected. Receptor source: a man aged 30-40 years in good health.

The chain is built from TRBV11-2 and TRBJ2-5; tentatively, D is TRBD2 (6 bases). From germline, CDR1 is SGHAT and CDR2 FQNNGV. The V gene lost 5 bases and the J gene lost 4 bases, with 17 bases spanning the gap. This CDR3 comprises 15 residues. In nucleotides, the CDR3 is TGTGCCAGCAGCCCGGGACTCAGCGGAGGAGAGACCCAGTACTTC. Translated, it gives CASSPGLSGGETQYF.

This chain connects TRBV19 to TRBJ2-5; the match to TRBD1 covers 9 bases. The junction had 3 bases not matched to a gene; V was cut back by 6 bases and J by 4 bases. The CDR3 spans 13 residues. Germline loops: CDR1 LNHDA, CDR2 SQIVND (reference sequence). The CDR3 sequence is CASRMDRGETQYF. CDR3 nucleotide sequence: TGTGCCAGTAGGATGGACAGGGGAGAGACCCAGTACTTC. The whole variable domain, filled in from reference TRBV19 and TRBJ2-5, reads DGGITQSPKYLFRKEGQNVTLSCEQNLNHDAMYWYRQDPGQGLRLIYYSQIVNDFQKGDIAEGYSVSREKKESFPLTVTSAQKNPTAFYLCASRMDRGETQYFGPGTRLLVL.

The chain is built from TRBV19 and TRBJ1-2, with no clear D. Germline V gene data show CDR1 as LNHDA and CDR2 as SQIVND (reference sequence). V lost 4 bases and J lost 3, with 6 bases in between. The CDR3 contains 12 residues. The CDR3 region is CASSRYDYGYTF. The CDR3 nucleotides are TGTGCCAGTAGTAGATACGACTATGGCTACACCTTC.

The chain has TRBV13 and TRBJ2-2; 11 positions match TRBD2. The CDR3 runs to 18 residues. The J segment lost 7 bases and the V segment lost 4 bases, leaving 14 bases of the junction unmatched. Germline CDR1 reads PRHDT; CDR2 reads FYEKMQ (reference sequence). The CDR3, as DNA: TGTGCCAGCAGCTCGGGACTAGCGGTTACTAAACGGGGCGGGGAGCTGTTTTTT. Amino acid sequence: CASSSGLAVTKRGGELFF.

The CDR3 coding sequence is TGTGCCAGCAGCCAATTGCAGGGTTTGGGCGAGCAGTACTTC. This gives the protein CASSQLQGLGEQYF. This chain connects TRBV16 to TRBJ2-7, with D tentatively TRBD1 (5 bases). The CDR3 extends over 14 amino acids. Trimming took off 1 base at V and 6 bases at J, with 13 bases between the two ends. Per the germline V gene, CDR1 is KGHSY and CDR2 is FQNENV.

This clone has only one observation. The chain combines TRBV9 with TRBJ1-1; 8 bases are a match to TRBD1. CDR1 and CDR2 (germline): SGDLS, YYNGEE. With 2 bases clipped from V and 1 base from J, the junction kept 7 bases outside the gene matches. This CDR3 spans 16 amino acids. The CDR3 DNA follows: TGTGCCAGCAGCGTCCAGGGGGCGCAGACGAACACTGAAGCTTTCTTT. Translation: CASSVQGAQTNTEAFF. Full variable domain (outside the CDR3, taken from reference TRBV9 and TRBJ1-1): DSGVTQTPKHLITATGQRVTLRCSPRSGDLSVYWYQQSLDQGLQFLIQYYNGEERAKGNILERFSAQQFPDLHSELNLSSLELGDSALYFCASSVQGAQTNTEAFFGQGTRLTVV.

A remark on this clone: Other DNA sequences in this sample translate to the same CDR3. This chain uses TRBV18 with TRBJ2-7; D gene uncertain. V gave up 3 bases and J gave up 0 bases, with 6 bases separating them. Germline CDR1 KGHSH, CDR2 LQKENI. CDR3 length: 13 amino acids. The CDR3 coding sequence is TGTGCCAGCTCACCGACGAGCTCCTACGAGCAGTACTTC. It translates to CASSPTSSYEQYF.

The genes are TRBV30 and TRBJ1-1, with D unclear. The CDR3 contains 18 residues. The ends were cut back, 0 bases at V and 1 base at J, with 21 bases in the middle. The germline V gene encodes CDR1 GTSNPN and CDR2 SVGIG (reference sequence). The CDR3 DNA reads as TGTGCCTGGAGTGTATCTTTAAATGGGGTATCCCCGAACACTGAAGCTTTCTTT. Encoded protein: CAWSVSLNGVSPNTEAFF. Variable domain in full (rest from reference TRBV30 and TRBJ1-1): SQTIHQWPATLVQPVGSPLSLECTVEGTSNPNLYWYRQAAGRGLQLLFYSVGIGQISSEVPQNLSASRPQDRQFILSSKKLLLSDSGFYLCAWSVSLNGVSPNTEAFFGQGTRLTVV.

This chain connects TRBV18 to TRBJ1-5; no clear D gene. Germline V gene lookup returns CDR1 KGHSH and CDR2 LQKENI. This CDR3 contains 12 residues. V gave up 6 bases and J gave up 4 bases, with 7 bases separating them. The DNA of the CDR3 is TGTGCCAGCTCGTCGGATAATCAGCCCCAGCATTTT. This codes for CASSSDNQPQHF.

This chain joins TRBV18 and TRBJ1-3; no definite D call. The CDR3 runs 14 residues. V lost 3 bases, J lost 4 bases, and 10 bases lay in between. Looked up from germline, CDR1 is KGHSH and CDR2 is LQKENI. For the CDR3, the DNA is TGTGCCAGCTCACCGGGTGGGCACGGAAACACCATATATTTT. Its protein product is CASSPGGHGNTIYF.

The chain employs TRBV10-2 and TRBJ1-5; D is ambiguous. This CDR3 contains 15 residues. The germline CDR1 and CDR2 sequences are WSHSY and SAAADI. Trimming left V 3 bases short and J 2 bases short, with 11 bases between. CDR3 bases: TGCGCCAGCAGTGAACACCGGCAGGGCAATCAGCCCCAGCATTTT. This encodes CASSEHRQGNQPQHF.

This clone was detected once. V usage is TRBV11-3 and J usage is TRBJ2-7, with D unclear. The CDR3 sequence is 13 residues long. Germline assignment: CDR1 SGHNT and CDR2 YENEEA. V was shortened by 4 bases and J by 2 bases, with 9 bases between the two germline ends. The CDR3 loop is CASSSGPTYEQYF. The CDR3 region has the DNA TGTGCCAGCAGCTCAGGACCTACCTACGAGCAGTACTTC.

CDR3: CASSQGLAGSYNEQFF. The CDR3 DNA reads as TGCGCCAGCAGCCAAGGCCTAGCGGGCTCCTACAATGAGCAGTTCTTC. This chain uses TRBV4-3 with TRBJ2-1; 8 bases match TRBD2. The CDR3 has 16 residues. V was pared by 1 base and J by 0 bases, with 2 bases of the junction left unmatched. Germline V gives CDR1 LGHNA, CDR2 YSLEER.

This chain links TRBV6-6 with TRBJ2-7; D is unclear. In germline, CDR1 is MNHNY, CDR2 SVGAGI (reference sequence). This CDR3 has 13 amino acids. The V and J ends lost 2 bases and 2 bases respectively, with 7 bases between them. CDR3: CASSYPGAYEQYF. In DNA, the CDR3 is TGTGCCAGCAGTTACCCAGGTGCCTACGAGCAGTACTTC.

This chain uses TRBV11-2 with TRBJ2-5, with D possibly being TRBD1 (5 bases). CDR1 and CDR2 from the germline V gene are SGHAT and FQNNGV. The CDR3 consists of 15 residues. V lost 6 bases to trimming and J lost 5 bases, with 19 bases between them. The CDR3 sequence is CASRRTTAGIETQYF. The CDR3 nucleotides read TGTGCCAGCAGACGTACTACGGCAGGGATTGAGACCCAGTACTTC. The entire variable domain, with the rest obtained from reference TRBV11-2 and TRBJ2-5, is as follows: EAGVAQSPRYKIIEKRQSVAFWCNPISGHATLYWYQQILGQGPKLLIQFQNNGVVDDSQLPKDRFSAERLKGVDSTLKIQPAKLEDSAVYLCASRRTTAGIETQYFGPGTRLLVL.

The chain links TRBV9 to TRBJ2-1, with 10 bases matching TRBD2. The CDR3 consists of 17 residues. Germline lookup yields CDR1 SGDLS and CDR2 YYNGEE. The V gene end was trimmed by 2 bases and the J gene end by 3 bases; junction bases not matched to a gene: 8. DNA of the CDR3: TGTGCCAGCAGCGTCAGGACTAGCGGAGCTGACTACAATGAGCAGTTCTTC. Protein: CASSVRTSGADYNEQFF.

The chain employs TRBV5-1 and TRBJ2-7; 8 nucleotides match TRBD1. Germline V gives CDR1 SGHRS, CDR2 YFSETQ. With V trimmed by 0 bases and J by 3 bases, 2 bases remained unmatched. This CDR3 is 14 amino acids long. The CDR3 DNA follows: TGCGCCAGCAGCTTGGGCAGGGGGCTCTACGAGCAGTACTTC. It specifies CASSLGRGLYEQYF.

CDR3 region: CASSDLAGGRETQYF. The DNA for the CDR3 is TGTGCCAGCAGTGACCTAGCGGGAGGAAGAGAGACCCAGTACTTC. This rearrangement joins TRBV6-1 to TRBJ2-5; TRBD2 matches 11 bases. Germline values: CDR1 MNHNS, CDR2 SASEGT. V was clipped by 3 bases and J by 4 bases; unmatched bases: 4. This CDR3 region has 15 residues.

This clone was seen just once. This chain joins TRBV19 and TRBJ1-1; TRBD1 aligns across 8 bases. Germline CDR1 reads LNHDA; CDR2 reads SQIVND (reference sequence). The length of the CDR3 is 16 residues. Trimming took 5 bases from V and 4 from J; bases not matched to a gene: 12. CDR3 residues: CASSSPMTGVITEAFF. The CDR3 DNA follows: TGTGCCAGTAGTTCTCCGATGACAGGGGTTATCACTGAAGCTTTCTTT. The whole variable domain, remainder taken from reference TRBV19 and TRBJ1-1, is DGGITQSPKYLFRKEGQNVTLSCEQNLNHDAMYWYRQDPGQGLRLIYYSQIVNDFQKGDIAEGYSVSREKKESFPLTVTSAQKNPTAFYLCASSSPMTGVITEAFFGQGTRLTVV.

The CDR3 region has the DNA TGTGCCAGCAACTACCCGGGACTAGCGGGTAGACGCACCGGGGAGCTGTTTTTT. Translating it yields CASNYPGLAGRRTGELFF. The genes are TRBV28 and TRBJ2-2, with 12 positions matching TRBD2. The CDR3 is made up of 18 amino acids. The junction had 13 bases not matched to a gene; V was cut back by 7 bases and J by 4 bases. The germline CDR1 and CDR2 sequences are MDHEN and SYDVKM.

The gene calls are TRBV5-1 and TRBJ2-3, with 8 bases lining up with TRBD1. The CDR3 is made up of 14 amino acids. Per germline, CDR1 SGHRS and CDR2 YFSETQ. The trim removed 3 bases at V and 6 bases at J, leaving 6 bases unmatched. In nucleotides, the CDR3 is TGCGCCAGCAGCTCTGGACAGGGAAAGGATACGCAGTATTTT. Its protein is CASSSGQGKDTQYF.